This TCR beta chain was identified during a study of regulatory T cells in long-lasting Graves disease. TCR beta libraries were built with iRepertoire HTBI primers and Arm-PCR of CDR3 regions. Original analysis: Spanning all samples, the identified segments comprised about 62 TRBV and around 13 TRBJ. TCRdb re-analysed the multiplex PCR reads in MiXCR, keeping a single row per CDR3 protein. V and J calls and clone size were set by TCRdb, not the authors. In the table there are roughly 450,000 distinct CDR3 sequences, 22% of which are singletons. Details on this clonotype: Its cognate antigen is unknown.

CDR3 length equals 15 residues. V lost 5 bases and J lost 1, with 14 bases in between. CDR1 and CDR2 (germline): LNHNV, YYDKDF (reference sequence). Study-level points and caveats: It was in persistent disease that TRBV28, TRBJ1-2 and TRBJ2-5 were favored.

The time point was: persistent/refractory GD, antithyroid drugs over 5 years with positive TRAb. Construction of the TCR library relied on RNA isolated from PBMCs. It was by American Thyroid Association guidelines that Graves' disease was diagnosed. This chain connects TRBV15 to TRBJ1-1; D is uncertain. The sequences come from peripheral blood mononuclear cells (PBMCs), collected when the disease was refractory, from a patient treated with antithyroid drugs. The TCR originated in a female donor with Graves disease. CDR3 protein: CATSGYGEKNTEAFF. The CDR3 DNA reads TGTGCCACCAGCGGTTATGGGGAAAAGAACACTGAAGCTTTCTTT.